A selection of T cell receptor beta chains follows, all from one sample in a study of cytomegalovirus exposure and HLA in healthy donors. Clones were read by immunoSEQ multiplex PCR, and TCRdb kept only the in-frame ones, dropping some. The sample records about 180,000 clones, roughly 85% being singletons. Input material: PBMCs. These TCRs come from a woman in her thirties or forties in good health and CMV-seronegative. Both conserved end residues are part of each CDR3. The D gene is left open where the match is weak. Size is stated for part of the rows, as once, few or many counts, or as a class when the clone is expanded.

v_call	clone_size	j_call	d_call	cdr3_aa	cdr3_nt
TRBV29-1	NA	TRBJ2-7	TRBD2	CSVVHQTSGIGEQYF	TGCAGCGTTGTCCACCAAACTAGCGGGATAGGCGAGCAGTACTTC
TRBV5-4	NA	TRBJ1-2	TRBD1	CASSIRQGGGSGYTF	TGTGCCAGCAGCATACGACAGGGGGGCGGGAGTGGCTACACCTTC
TRBV6-5	NA	TRBJ2-1	NA	CASSKLPSDEQFF	TGTGCCAGCAGTAAACTGCCCTCGGATGAGCAGTTCTTC
TRBV6-5	few	TRBJ2-7	NA	CASSYARLAYEQYF	TGTGCCAGCAGTTACGCGCGACTAGCCTACGAGCAGTACTTC
TRBV5-4	few	TRBJ1-1	NA	CASSFDRNTEAFF	TGTGCCAGCAGCTTCGACAGGAACACTGAAGCTTTCTTT
TRBV19	NA	TRBJ2-5	TRBD2	CASSIPGGKETQYF	TGTGCCAGTAGTATCCCGGGGGGGAAGGAGACCCAGTACTTC
TRBV6-5	NA	TRBJ1-1	NA	CASSLPPTGNTEAFF	TGTGCCAGCAGCCTTCCCCCGACGGGGAACACTGAAGCTTTCTTT
TRBV14	NA	TRBJ2-3	NA	CASSQVSDKYTDTQYF	TGTGCCAGCAGCCAAGTAAGTGACAAATACACAGATACGCAGTATTTT
TRBV9	NA	TRBJ2-3	NA	CASSPTTGRPLRPTDTQYF	TGTGCCAGCAGCCCTACAACAGGGCGCCCTTTGAGACCCACAGATACGCAGTATTTT
TRBV7-9	NA	TRBJ2-1	TRBD2	CASSPGTSGGHEQFF	TGTGCCAGCAGCCCAGGGACTAGCGGGGGTCATGAGCAGTTCTTC
TRBV19	NA	TRBJ1-1	TRBD1	CASSIVGDRRNTEAFF	TGTGCCAGTAGTATCGTTGGGGACAGGCGGAACACTGAGGCTTTCTTT
TRBV2	NA	TRBJ2-4	NA	CASKEGGPLSTSAKNIQYF	TGTGCCAGCAAGGAGGGGGGGCCTCTCTCAACGTCTGCCAAAAACATTCAGTACTTC
TRBV19	NA	TRBJ2-6	NA	CASLRRGGWAGANVLTF	TGTGCCAGTCTAAGGAGGGGGGGCTGGGCTGGGGCCAACGTCCTGACTTTC
TRBV11-3	NA	TRBJ1-1	TRBD1	CASSNTRRDRNTEAFF	TGTGCCAGCAGCAACACGCGAAGGGACAGGAACACTGAAGCTTTCTTT
TRBV30	few	TRBJ1-1	NA	CAWSPGGARAFF	TGTGCCTGGTCCCCTGGAGGGGCGCGAGCTTTCTTT
TRBV29-1	NA	TRBJ2-7	TRBD1	CSVRDRGPLEQYF	TGCAGCGTTAGGGACAGGGGGCCCCTCGAGCAGTACTTC
TRBV28	NA	TRBJ2-1	NA	CASSPRTVSYNEQFF	TGTGCCAGCAGTCCGAGGACAGTCTCCTACAATGAGCAGTTCTTC
TRBV25-1	NA	TRBJ2-2	TRBD2	CASIGLADTGELFF	TGTGCCAGCATAGGACTAGCTGACACCGGGGAGCTGTTTTTT
TRBV6-1	NA	TRBJ1-1	NA	CASSDHRVGVKGRQAFF	TGTGCCAGCAGTGATCACAGGGTGGGAGTCAAGGGTAGGCAAGCTTTCTTT
TRBV7-9	NA	TRBJ1-2	NA	CASSPFGGGGYGYTF	TGTGCCAGCAGCCCCTTCGGGGGAGGGGGCTATGGCTACACCTTC
TRBV29-1	few	TRBJ1-1	NA	CSVEDMAGSNTEAFF	TGCAGCGTTGAAGATATGGCAGGCTCGAACACTGAAGCTTTCTTT
TRBV5-1	NA	TRBJ2-3	NA	CASSLEGYRTDTQYF	TGCGCCAGCAGCTTAGAGGGCTATCGCACAGATACGCAGTATTTT
TRBV27	NA	TRBJ2-7	TRBD2	CASSFRTRAYEQYF	TGTGCCAGCAGTTTCCGGACTAGAGCCTACGAGCAGTACTTC
TRBV10-3	NA	TRBJ2-6	NA	CAIRSSVSGANVLTF	TGTGCCATCCGAAGTAGTGTATCTGGGGCCAACGTCCTGACTTTC
TRBV29-1	NA	TRBJ2-5	TRBD2	CSVGGFGLAGSQETQYF	TGCAGCGTTGGGGGATTTGGACTAGCGGGGTCCCAAGAGACCCAGTACTTC
TRBV19	NA	TRBJ1-5	NA	CASSMGSGFQHF	TGTGCCAGTAGTATGGGCAGCGGATTCCAGCATTTT
TRBV27	few	TRBJ2-7	NA	CASRDSASREQYF	TGTGCCAGCAGAGACTCAGCTAGCCGCGAGCAGTACTTC
TRBV6-5	NA	TRBJ2-1	TRBD2	CASSGTRTYNEQFF	TGTGCCAGCAGTGGGACTAGGACCTACAATGAGCAGTTCTTC